This T cell receptor beta chain was found in a study of blood T cell repertoires in COVID-19. Across the whole study: From the United States, Italy and Spain came samples of acute and convalescent COVID-19. PBMCs, B-cell-depleted T cells, or T cells provided the cDNA or gDNA that made up the material.

With 6 bases clipped from V and 0 bases from J, the junction kept 0 bases outside the gene matches. Germline V gene lookup returns CDR1 MNHEY and CDR2 SVGAGI. The CDR3 sequence is 14 residues long. Per the original methods: Amplification of reference gene primers provided the estimated nucleated cell counts. Clones were sequenced by immunoSEQ multiplex PCR, and TCRdb holds only the in-frame ones, with some missing. Clone size and V and J calls were adopted from that table, with D and trimming inferred from the DNA. The sample carries around 100,000 clones, more than 75% recorded once. The chain links TRBV6-5 to TRBJ2-4; 9 bases map to TRBD1. The clonotype was recovered from a man aged 40-49 years with acute or convalescent COVID-19. The material sequenced was peripheral blood. The CDR3 reads CASRDRGAKNIQYF. DNA of the CDR3: TGTGCCAGCAGGGACAGGGGAGCCAAAAACATTCAGTACTTC.